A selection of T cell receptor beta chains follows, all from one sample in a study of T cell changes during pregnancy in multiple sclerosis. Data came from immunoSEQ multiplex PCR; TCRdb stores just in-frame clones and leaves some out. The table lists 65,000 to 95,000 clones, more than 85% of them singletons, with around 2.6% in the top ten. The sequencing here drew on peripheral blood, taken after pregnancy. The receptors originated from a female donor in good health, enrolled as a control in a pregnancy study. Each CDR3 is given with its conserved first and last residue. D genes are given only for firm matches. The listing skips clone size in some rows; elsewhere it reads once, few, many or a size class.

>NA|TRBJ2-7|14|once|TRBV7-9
TGTGCCAGCAGCTCCCTAGACAGCACCTACGAGCAGTACTTC
CASSSLDSTYEQYF
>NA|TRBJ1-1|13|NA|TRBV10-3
TGTGCCATCAGTGCAGGTCTGAACACTGAAGCTTTCTTT
CAISAGLNTEAFF
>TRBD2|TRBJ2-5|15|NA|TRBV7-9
TGTGCCAGCAGCACCGCTAGCGGGGTAAAGCTGACCCAGTACTTC
CASSTASGVKLTQYF
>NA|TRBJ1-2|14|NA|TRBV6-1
TGTGCCAGCAGGGGGGGTTGGGACTACTATGGCTACACCTTC
CASRGGWDYYGYTF
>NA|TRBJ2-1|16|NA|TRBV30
TGTGCCTGGGTGGGGGCAGGGACGGGGCAGTACAATGAGCAGTTCTTC
CAWVGAGTGQYNEQFF
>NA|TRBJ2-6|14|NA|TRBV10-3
TGTGCCATCAGTGTCGGCTCTGGGGCCAACGTCCTGACTTTC
CAISVGSGANVLTF
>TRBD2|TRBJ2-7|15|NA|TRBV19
TGTGCCAGTAGTCTGGGACTAGCGGGAGGTTACGAGCAGTACTTC
CASSLGLAGGYEQYF
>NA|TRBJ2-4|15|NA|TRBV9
TGTGCCAGCAGCGCCCTCGACAGTAGCAAAAACATTCAGTACTTC
CASSALDSSKNIQYF
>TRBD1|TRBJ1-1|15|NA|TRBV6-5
TGTGCCAGCAGTTACGGTGACAGGGGGGGCACTGAAGCTTTCTTT
CASSYGDRGGTEAFF
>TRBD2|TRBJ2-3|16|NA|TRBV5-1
TGCGCCAGCAGCGCGGGGACTAGCGGGAGTATAGATACGCAGTATTTT
CASSAGTSGSIDTQYF
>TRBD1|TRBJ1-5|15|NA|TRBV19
TGTGCCAGTAGACCGGGACAGGGAGGAAATCAGCCCCAGCATTTT
CASRPGQGGNQPQHF
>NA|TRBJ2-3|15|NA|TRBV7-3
TGTGCCAGCAGCTTAATGGGGCAGAACACAGATACGCAGTATTTT
CASSLMGQNTDTQYF
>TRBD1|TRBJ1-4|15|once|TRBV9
TGTGCCAGCAGCGTACATGGGACAGAGAATGAAAAACTGTTTTTT
CASSVHGTENEKLFF
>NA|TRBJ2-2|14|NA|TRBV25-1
TGTGCCAGCAGTGAAGTCTCGGGCACCGGGGAGCTGTTTTTT
CASSEVSGTGELFF
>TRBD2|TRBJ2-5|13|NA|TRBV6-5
TGTGCCAGCACGGGAGGGGAGGTAGAGACCCAGTACTTC
CASTGGEVETQYF
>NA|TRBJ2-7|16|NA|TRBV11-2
TGTGCCAGCAGCTACCGGCGGGCAGGTGGATACTACGAGCAGTACTTC
CASSYRRAGGYYEQYF
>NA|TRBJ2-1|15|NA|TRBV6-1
TGTGCCTTGAAACCCGGCGGGACCCCCCGGTACGAGCAGTTCTTC
CALKPGGTPRYEQFF
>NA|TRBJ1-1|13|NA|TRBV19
TGTGCCAGTAGTCAACAGTTAAACACTGAAGCTTTCTTT
CASSQQLNTEAFF
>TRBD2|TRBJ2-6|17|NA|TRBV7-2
TGTGCCAGCAGCCCTCGGGAGCGGGGGGGTGGGGCCAACGTCCTGACTTTC
CASSPRERGGGANVLTF
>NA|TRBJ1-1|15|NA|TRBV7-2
TGTGCCAGCAGCGACCCGGGACACCCGAACACTGAAGCTTTCTTT
CASSDPGHPNTEAFF
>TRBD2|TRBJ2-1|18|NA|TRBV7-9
TGTGCCAGCAGCCACGTAGGACTAGCGGGAGGCCTTTACAATGAGCAGTTCTTC
CASSHVGLAGGLYNEQFF
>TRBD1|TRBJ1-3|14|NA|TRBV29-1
TGCAGCGTGAGGGACAGGTCCTCTGGAAACACCATATATTTT
CSVRDRSSGNTIYF